Here is one T cell receptor beta chain with its context. Its target is not known. Germline V gives CDR1 SNHLY, CDR2 FYNNEI. Deletions cut 4 bases from V and 6 bases from J, with 10 bases between. The CDR3 extends over 13 amino acids. Sample time point: newly diagnosed GD, antithyroid drugs for less than 3 months. PBMC RNA served as the TCR library source. This sample was taken from a study of regulatory T cells in long-lasting Graves disease. Whole-study findings and limits: The TCR repertoire of persistent Graves' patients was less diverse than that of newly diagnosed ones.

Arm-PCR of CDR3 regions and iRepertoire HTBI primers were the basis on which TCR beta libraries were built. Study processing details: Samples collectively showed some 65 TRBV and approximately 13 TRBJ segments. TCRdb processed the multiplex PCR reads anew with MiXCR; each CDR3 protein has one entry. These V and J calls are TCRdb output, not the study's own analysis. In the table there are roughly 410,000 distinct CDR3 sequences, 15% of which are singletons. The data also belong to a second study, concerning T cells in Graves' hyperthyroidism and ophthalmopathy. Turning to that study: A first-round RT-PCR of the TCR CDR3 used the HTBI primer set.

The clonotype was recovered from a woman aged 35 to 49 with Graves disease. The chain links TRBV2 to TRBJ2-1; maybe TRBD2 (6 bases). The sample here was peripheral blood mononuclear cells (PBMCs), taken at new diagnosis, from a patient treated with antithyroid drugs. The CDR3 nucleotides are TGTGCCAGCAGTGTATTAGCGGTCAATGAGCAGTTCTTC. Residues: CASSVLAVNEQFF.